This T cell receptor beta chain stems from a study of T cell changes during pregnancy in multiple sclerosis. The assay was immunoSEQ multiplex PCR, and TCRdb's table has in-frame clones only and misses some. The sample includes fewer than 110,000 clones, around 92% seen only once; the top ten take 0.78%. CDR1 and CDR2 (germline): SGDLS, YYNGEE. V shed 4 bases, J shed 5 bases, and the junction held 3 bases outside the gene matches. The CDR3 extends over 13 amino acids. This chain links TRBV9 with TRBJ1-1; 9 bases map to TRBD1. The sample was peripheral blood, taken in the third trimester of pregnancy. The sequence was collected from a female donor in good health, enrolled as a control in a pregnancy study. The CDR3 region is CASSTGTGTEAFF. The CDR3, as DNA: TGTGCCAGCAGCACCGGGACAGGGACTGAAGCTTTCTTT. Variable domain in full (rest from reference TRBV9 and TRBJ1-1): DSGVTQTPKHLITATGQRVTLRCSPRSGDLSVYWYQQSLDQGLQFLIQYYNGEERAKGNILERFSAQQFPDLHSELNLSSLELGDSALYFCASSTGTGTEAFFGQGTRLTVV.